A single sample is the source of the 14 T cell receptor beta chains below, sequenced in a study of blood T cell repertoires in COVID-19. Generated by immunoSEQ multiplex PCR, the TCRdb table keeps only in-frame clones and is missing some. The profile shows 200,000 to 250,000 clones, 84% of them singletons. The specimen was peripheral blood. All receptors come from a man aged 30 to 39 with active or convalescent COVID-19.

The rearrangement uses TRBV5-4 and TRBJ2-3; the D is unclear. Looked up from germline, CDR1 is SGHNT and CDR2 is YYREEE (reference sequence). CDR3 length equals 16 residues. V lost 0 bases and J 1 base, leaving 12 bases between the germline ends. Here the CDR3 DNA reads TGTGCCAGCAGCTTGGCAGGTCGCCGCGGCACAGATACGCAGTATTTT. The encoded protein is CASSLAGRRGTDTQYF.

This chain connects TRBV24-1 to TRBJ1-5, with D hard to call. The germline V and J ends were trimmed by 6 bases and 1 base, with 6 bases remaining between them. The CDR3 loop spans 13 amino acids. Germline loops: CDR1 KGHDR, CDR2 SFDVKD. In DNA form, the CDR3 reads TGTGCCACCAGTCCGGGAAGCAATCAGCCCCAGCATTTT. Protein: CATSPGSNQPQHF.

The chain carries TRBV30 and TRBJ1-1; 9 positions match TRBD1. The CDR3 is 14 amino acids. Germline V lookup: CDR1 GTSNPN, CDR2 SVGIG (reference sequence). J lost 5 bases, V lost 3 bases, and 7 bases had no gene match. The CDR3 is CAWRPRDRATEAFF. DNA for the CDR3: TGTGCCTGGAGACCTCGGGACAGGGCTACTGAAGCTTTCTTT.

The rearrangement uses TRBV4-2 and TRBJ1-2, with 7 bases lining up with TRBD1. Germline V gene sequence: CDR1 LGHNA, CDR2 YNFKEQ. Germline trimming cut 4 bases from V and 8 bases from J; bases unmatched to any gene: 19. The CDR3 is 17 amino acids. CDR3 in amino acids: CASSRATTGAGSGGYTF. CDR3 in DNA: TGTGCCAGCAGCCGCGCGACCACAGGGGCGGGTAGTGGGGGCTACACCTTC.

This rearrangement joins TRBV7-8 to TRBJ1-6; D unresolved. V was cut by 5 bases and J by 7 bases, with 12 bases left in between. The CDR3 runs to 14 residues. Germline CDR1 reads SGHVS; CDR2 reads FQNEAQ. CDR3 loop: CASSRDGKNSPLHF. The CDR3 DNA is TGTGCCAGCAGCCGAGACGGGAAAAATTCACCCCTCCACTTT.

This chain connects TRBV5-8 to TRBJ2-7; 7 nucleotides agree with TRBD1. This CDR3 has 15 residues. Germline CDR1 reads SGHTS; CDR2 reads YDEGEE. The junction had 10 bases not matched to a gene; V was cut back by 4 bases and J by 3 bases. The CDR3 spells CASSPQGDQDYEQYF. In DNA form, the CDR3 reads TGTGCCAGCAGCCCCCAGGGGGACCAAGACTACGAGCAGTACTTC.

V usage is TRBV7-8 and J usage is TRBJ1-4; maybe TRBD1 (5 bases). The germline V gene encodes CDR1 SGHVS and CDR2 FQNEAQ. Trimming left V 5 bases short and J 4 bases short, with 17 bases between. CDR3 size: 16 residues. CDR3 DNA sequence: TGTGCCAGCAGCCTTAGACCGGGACTGATTAATGAAAAACTGTTTTTT. It translates to CASSLRPGLINEKLFF.

The gene calls are TRBV28 and TRBJ1-1; perhaps TRBD1 as D (5 bases). In germline, CDR1 is MDHEN, CDR2 SYDVKM. Trimming left V 6 bases short and J 7 bases short, with 15 bases between. This CDR3 region has 13 residues. DNA of the CDR3: TGTGCCAGCAGCTCAATCCCGACAGATGAAGCTTTCTTT. Amino acid sequence: CASSSIPTDEAFF.

This clone is a singleton in its sample. Distinct nucleotide sequences in the sample also encode this CDR3. Here the CDR3 DNA reads TGCGCCAGCTCCTCCCTAGCGGGGGGCACAGATACGCAGTATTTT. It translates to CASSSLAGGTDTQYF. The chain employs TRBV5-1 and TRBJ2-3; 10 bases match TRBD2. Germline CDR1 is SGHRS and CDR2 is YFSETQ. Germline trimming cut 7 bases from V and 1 base from J; bases unmatched to any gene: 6. CDR3 length: 15 amino acids.

The chain joins TRBV27 to TRBJ2-1; TRBD1 might be the D (6 bases). Germline V gene sequence: CDR1 MNHEY, CDR2 SMNVEV (reference sequence). The length of the CDR3 is 16 residues. Trimming removed 0 bases at V and 8 bases at J, with 17 bases between. In DNA form, the CDR3 reads TGTGCCAGCAGTTTATCAACTCCCCGGGACAATGATGAGCAGTTCTTC. This codes for CASSLSTPRDNDEQFF.

This clone was picked up a small number of times. J is TRBJ1-3 and V is TRBV5-1; no clear D gene. V gave up 0 bases and J gave up 0 bases, with 7 bases separating them. Germline lookup yields CDR1 SGHRS and CDR2 YFSETQ. The length of the CDR3 is 15 residues. Here the CDR3 DNA reads TGCGCCAGCAGCTTGGGGCCGGGCTCTGGAAACACCATATATTTT. It codes for CASSLGPGSGNTIYF.

The rearrangement uses TRBV2 and TRBJ2-7, with unresolved D. With 2 bases removed from V and 6 bases from J, the gap between germline ends came to 14 bases. The germline CDR1 and CDR2 sequences are SNHLY and FYNNEI. This CDR3 region has 14 residues. Here the CDR3 reads CASSERLLRGEQYF. CDR3 in DNA: TGTGCCAGCAGTGAAAGACTCCTGCGAGGCGAGCAGTACTTC. Filled out from reference TRBV2 and TRBJ2-7, the complete variable domain reads EPEVTQTPSHQVTQMGQEVILRCVPISNHLYFYWYRQILGQKVEFLVSFYNNEISEKSEIFDDQFSVERPDGSNFTLKIRSTKLEDSAMYFCASSERLLRGEQYFGPGTRLTVT.

The chain couples TRBV4-3 to TRBJ2-7, with D unclear. Germline V gives CDR1 LGHNA, CDR2 YSLEER. This CDR3 region has 15 residues. Between the trimmed V and J ends, which lost 3 bases and 2 bases, there was a span of 14 bases. CDR3 amino acids: CASSQNSPPAYEQYF. The DNA for the CDR3 is TGCGCCAGCAGCCAGAATAGTCCACCGGCCTACGAGCAGTACTTC.

This chain uses TRBV7-2 with TRBJ1-2; maybe TRBD1 (6 bases). Germline V gene data show CDR1 as SGHTA and CDR2 as FQGNSA. The CDR3 has 14 amino acids. The V end was cut by 3 bases, the J end by 8 bases, with 16 bases between. Here the CDR3 reads CASSFGGYRDGYTF. CDR3 bases: TGTGCCAGCAGCTTCGGCGGGTACAGGGACGGCTACACCTTC.